The entry below gives a single T cell receptor (beta chain) sequence along with its context. The antigen is undetermined. This table comes from immunoSEQ multiplex PCR, and its TCRdb copy is limited to in-frame clones, with some not included. The sample lists about 4,200 clones, about four fifths occurring once. The sample originates from a study of immune evolution from preneoplasia to lung adenocarcinoma. Study outcomes and limitations: From normal lung to invasive adenocarcinoma, top clone frequencies appeared to decrease. Normal lung had highest clonality; later lesions appeared denser, more diverse.

Trimming removed 8 bases at V and 1 base at J, with 14 bases between. Per germline, CDR1 SGHTA and CDR2 FQGNSA. This CDR3 has 14 residues. Resections took place in Japan or China from the mid-2010s to the late 2010s. H&E slides confirmed each diagnosis, reviewed by two pathologists independently. Sample: FFPE adjacent normal lung tissue. V gene TRBV7-2 combines with J gene TRBJ1-1; D is possibly TRBD1 (5 bases). The source is a person between 70 and 80 years old with lung adenocarcinoma. CDR3 nucleotides: TGTGCCAGCGGCGCGGCAGGGACGAACACTGAAGCTTTCTTT. This gives the protein CASGAAGTNTEAFF.